This TCR beta chain was obtained from a study of beta chain features in type 1 diabetes (dated by TCRdb to the late 2010s). With regard to the full study: No differences in mean age, gender distribution, total cell number or subset yield were found between patients and healthy donors. A total of over 90,000,000 sorted cells were examined across all samples, and a strong correlation was observed between cell number per subset and RNA yield. The study compared TCRB repertoires of sorted circulating CD4+ T cell subsets between recently diagnosed type 1 diabetes patients and matched healthy donors. Regulatory and stem cell-like memory subsets were isolated from only 8 patients and 8 healthy donors, whereas naive and central memory subsets came from all 28 donors. Beyond this particular receptor, the publication reports: Because cDNA was sequenced instead of genomic DNA, highly expressing activated cells could be over-represented, though the groups showed no difference in activation or CD3 levels. Because small numbers of individuals were included in the HLA sub-analyses, any influence of HLA type on TCRB rearrangement was left unresolved. Shorter templates might be favored by PCR, yet because patient and control samples were amplified and corrected together, any such skew would affect both groups equally. At VDJ recombination sites, type 1 diabetes patients had fewer insertions and more deleted nucleotides, which implies abnormalities in thymic rearrangement. In all four CD4+ subsets, TCRB CDR3 length was moderately but significantly shorter in type 1 diabetes patients. Naive, central memory and regulatory TCRB repertoires appeared to be more similar among patients than among healthy donors.

This clone has more than one count but fewer than ten. Its antigen is currently not known. Nothing much larger sits one base from this clone, and base qualities are not available. From each donor, a single peripheral blood sample of about 116 mL on average was drawn into heparinised tubes. A BD FACSAria II and a panel including CD45RO, CCR7, CD25, CD127, CD95 and CD27 were used to sort naive, central memory, regulatory and stem cell-like memory CD4+ T cells. Purity was above 95% for every sorted population. PBMCs were isolated right away by Lymphoprep density gradient centrifugation and were stained directly, without culture. So that batch effects would be minimized, each experiment stained and sorted samples in pairs, pairing one healthy donor with one patient. For CDR1 and CDR2, the germline V gene lists SGHTA and FQGNSA. V is reduced by 3 bases and J by 5 bases, leaving a spacing of 13 bases between them. From its cysteine to its phenylalanine, the CDR3 spans 14 amino acids. Only the CDR3 portion is preserved as DNA: 42 bases, with reading frame beginning at the first base.

The entire isolated RNA was reverse transcribed using the High Capacity cDNA Reverse Transcription Kit, and thus expressed TCRB transcripts were sequenced. Deep immunoSEQ sequencing was performed on naive, central memory and regulatory T cell samples, with an average of about 3.6 million total reads per sample. Sorted cells were lysed in RLT buffer, and RNA was extracted using DNase-treated RNeasy Micro or Mini kits according to cell number. Each cell subset was processed on its own to prevent cross-contamination, while patient and healthy donor samples were processed together. The immunoSEQ multiplex PCR was used to amplify TCRB sequences from cDNA, generating 87-bp fragments that spanned the CDR3 region. The amplicons were sequenced using the Illumina HiSeq platform. For the original study's pipeline: Synthetic template baselines were used to correct PCR bias computationally, reads within Hamming distance 2 were collapsed, and singletons that could not be merged were discarded. By aligning reads against IMGT, V, D and J genes, CDR3 length, and insertions or deletions at six rearrangement sites were assigned. Within each subset, clonotype counts were normalized to the number of sorted cells before true diversity and Gini coefficients were calculated with the tcR R package. The overlap coefficient, calculated on TCRB nucleotide sequences, was used to quantify repertoire sharing. The source is immuneACCESS, and TCRdb retained only in-frame sequences with V and J called. Part of the clones is not carried over; for the studies checked, unresolved V genes explain less than half of this, and the remainder is unexplained. D and trimming come from the DNA, and the V and J calls and clone size come from that table. The sample table holds a few hundred thousand clones, of which over 9% were seen once. The ten largest clonotypes hold roughly 0.54% of the sample.

Sequenced input: central memory CD4+ T cells from blood. The chain links TRBV7-2 with TRBJ2-5; the D gene cannot be named for sure. The receptor was isolated from a man younger than 45 with type 1 diabetes. The nucleotide sequence is given as TGTGCCAGCAGCTTGGCCGGTAGTCGTGAGACCCAGTACTTC. Translated, it gives CASSLAGSRETQYF. Beyond the CDR3, the reference TRBV7-2 and TRBJ2-5 genes provide the residues; the full variable domain reads: GAGVSQSPSNKVTEKGKDVELRCDPISGHTALYWYRQSLGQGLEFLIYFQGNSAPDKSGLPSDRFSAERTGGSVSTLTIQRTQQEDSAVYLCASSLAGSRETQYFGPGTRLLVL.